One sample yielded the 30 T cell receptor beta chains listed below, sequenced in a study of T-cell reconstitution after alpha-beta-depleted transplantation in children. TCRbeta library construction was performed incorporating unique molecular identifiers. TCRdb itself ran the PCR reads through MiXCR, one entry per CDR3 protein. The sample lists about 200,000 distinct CDR3 sequences, 17% occurring once. Material: PBMCs, mostly from graft donor cells, obtained 360 days after TCRalphabeta/CD19-depleted stem cell transplant. The receptors stem from a male patient aged 2 to 10 who had a stem cell transplant for acute lymphoblastic leukemia, so the T cells may come from the graft donor.

The gene calls are TRBV20-1 and TRBJ2-3; possible D gene TRBD1, 5 bases. The V gene lost 6 bases and the J gene lost 0 bases, with 16 bases spanning the gap. In germline, CDR1 is DFQATT, CDR2 SNEGSKA (reference sequence). The CDR3 extends over 15 amino acids. CDR3 coding DNA: TGCAGTGCCCAGAAGCCTGGGGCGAGCACAGATACGCAGTATTTT. It yields the protein CSAQKPGASTDTQYF.

The chain couples TRBV5-1 to TRBJ2-1; D ambiguous. The V end was cut by 2 bases, the J end by 12 bases, with 12 bases between. Germline assignment: CDR1 SGHRS and CDR2 YFSETQ. The CDR3 contains 12 residues. This chain's CDR3 is CASSLRPSAQFF. The CDR3 DNA follows: TGCGCCAGCAGCTTACGACCTTCAGCGCAGTTCTTC.

This clonotype was observed a few times. The chain recombines TRBV7-2 with TRBJ2-1; 8 bases align to TRBD1. With 3 bases clipped from V and 10 bases from J, the junction kept 11 bases outside the gene matches. CDR1 is SGHTA, CDR2 FQGNSA, per germline. This CDR3 region has 15 residues. In DNA form, the CDR3 reads TGTGCCAGCAGCTTCTGGACAGGGACGGGGAACGAGCAGTTCTTC. Its translation is CASSFWTGTGNEQFF. The full variable domain, its missing parts supplied by reference TRBV7-2 and TRBJ2-1, is GAGVSQSPSNKVTEKGKDVELRCDPISGHTALYWYRQSLGQGLEFLIYFQGNSAPDKSGLPSDRFSAERTGGSVSTLTIQRTQQEDSAVYLCASSFWTGTGNEQFFGPGTRLTVL.

This clonotype was seen a handful of times. The chain couples TRBV15 to TRBJ1-2; 11 bases are a match to TRBD1. Unmatched junction bases numbered 8, after V lost 5 bases and J lost 6 bases. Germline V gene lookup returns CDR1 LNHNV and CDR2 YYDKDF (reference sequence). This CDR3 is built from 15 residues. CDR3 sequence: CATSPRDRGFHGYTF. DNA of the CDR3: TGTGCCACCAGCCCCCGGGACAGGGGGTTCCATGGCTACACCTTC.

The chain has TRBV7-2 and TRBJ2-3, with 7 positions matching TRBD1. This CDR3 is built from 12 residues. The V gene's germline CDR1 is SGHTA and CDR2 FQGNSA. With V trimmed by 1 base and J by 10 bases, 2 bases remained unmatched. CDR3 region: CASSLGQGAQYF. CDR3 bases: TGTGCCAGCAGCTTAGGGCAGGGGGCGCAGTATTTT. Combining the CDR3 with reference TRBV7-2 and TRBJ2-3 gives the whole variable domain GAGVSQSPSNKVTEKGKDVELRCDPISGHTALYWYRQSLGQGLEFLIYFQGNSAPDKSGLPSDRFSAERTGGSVSTLTIQRTQQEDSAVYLCASSLGQGAQYFGPGTRLTVL.

This clonotype came up a few times. In DNA, the CDR3 is TGTGCCAGCAGCTTTCCTACTACACAGGGGGCCTACGAGCAGTACTTC. Encoded protein: CASSFPTTQGAYEQYF. The chain carries TRBV7-9 and TRBJ2-7, with TRBD1 matching over 8 bases. After removal of 3 bases from V and 2 bases from J, the junction contained 9 bases not matched to a gene. The CDR3 runs to 16 residues. Germline values: CDR1 SEHNR, CDR2 FQNEAQ (reference sequence).

V and J are TRBV20-1 and TRBJ1-5; D is perhaps TRBD1 (6 bases). Between the trimmed V and J ends, which lost 0 bases and 7 bases, there was a span of 10 bases. The CDR3 covers 13 residues. Germline V gene data show CDR1 as DFQATT and CDR2 as SNEGSKA (reference sequence). The DNA of the CDR3 is TGCAGTGCTAGAGAATCAGGGGTGCAGCCCCAGCATTTT. Translation: CSARESGVQPQHF.

This clonotype has only a few counts. V and J are TRBV20-1 and TRBJ2-7; 8 positions match TRBD1. V was clipped by 3 bases and J by 3 bases; unmatched bases: 16. The CDR3 loop spans 17 amino acids. Germline V gene sequence: CDR1 DFQATT, CDR2 SNEGSKA (reference sequence). The CDR3 nucleotides read TGCAGTGCTAGGAGTAATACCGGGACAGGTTTGATCTACGAGCAGTACTTC. Translation gives CSARSNTGTGLIYEQYF.

As concerns this clonotype: The junction does not match germline at one end; this may be a read error. V is TRBV20-1 and J is TRBJ1-5; 9 bases are shared with TRBD1. The length of the CDR3 is 15 residues. Germline V CDR1 and CDR2: DFQATT, SNEGSKA (reference sequence). The CDR3 protein is CSARTGGSGNQPQHF. CDR3 DNA sequence: TGCAGCGCTAGAACAGGGGGCTCAGGGAATCAGCCCCAGCATTTT.

This clonotype appeared a single time. V gene TRBV12-3 or TRBV12-4 combines with J gene TRBJ1-2; 9 bases are shared with TRBD1. The V gene end was trimmed by 6 bases and the J gene end by 5 bases; junction bases not matched to a gene: 7. This CDR3 has 14 amino acids. The CDR3: CASRTGTGIYGYTF. CDR3 sequence (DNA): TGTGCCAGCAGAACCGGGACAGGGATATATGGCTACACCTTC.

This clonotype has just a few counts. The chain joins TRBV12-3 or TRBV12-4 to TRBJ2-5, with unresolved D. The V and J ends lost 3 bases and 2 bases respectively, with 7 bases between them. The CDR3 totals 13 residues. The CDR3 nucleotides read TGTGCCAGCAGTTTGAGTAGTCAAGAGACCCAGTACTTC. As protein: CASSLSSQETQYF.

The gene calls are TRBV4-1 and TRBJ2-3; 10 nucleotides match TRBD2. V lost 1 base to trimming and J lost 2 bases; unmatched junction nucleotides: 6. The CDR3 has 17 residues. The germline CDR1 and CDR2 sequences are MGHRA and YSYEKL. DNA of the CDR3: TGCGCCAGCAGCCAAGGACTAGCGGGTCTACCCACAGATACGCAGTATTTT. It specifies CASSQGLAGLPTDTQYF.

V and J are TRBV6-5 and TRBJ2-3; D gene unclear. The CDR3 contains 16 residues. Germline V CDR1 and CDR2: MNHEY, SVGAGI. Trimming removed 1 base from V and 1 base from J, with 12 bases in between. The CDR3 is CASSYWAGRGTDTQYF. The CDR3 bases are TGTGCCAGCAGTTACTGGGCAGGAAGGGGCACAGATACGCAGTATTTT.

A few counts support this clonotype. The V gene is TRBV27, the J gene TRBJ2-7, with D perhaps matching TRBD1 or TRBD2 (6 bases each). The CDR3 is 12 amino acids. V was shortened by 7 bases and J by 9 bases, with 16 bases between the two germline ends. Germline assignment: CDR1 MNHEY and CDR2 SMNVEV (reference sequence). CDR3 DNA: TGTGCCAGCAAGGACAGCCCCGGGGGGCAGTACTTC. Its protein is CASKDSPGGQYF.

This clonotype was counted a few times. The rearrangement uses TRBV5-1 and TRBJ2-1, with TRBD2 identical over 9 bases. Germline CDR1 and CDR2: SGHRS and YFSETQ. CDR3 length: 16 amino acids. V trimming: 4 bases; J trimming: 0 bases; junction bases outside the gene matches: 5. The DNA of the CDR3 is TGCGCCAGCAGCGGCGGGGGGGCTATCTCCTACAATGAGCAGTTCTTC. It yields the protein CASSGGGAISYNEQFF. Together with reference TRBV5-1 and TRBJ2-1, the CDR3 gives the full variable domain: KAGVTQTPRYLIKTRGQQVTLSCSPISGHRSVSWYQQTPGQGLQFLFEYFSETQRNKGNFPGRFSGRQFSNSRSEMNVSTLELGDSALYLCASSGGGAISYNEQFFGPGTRLTVL.

The V call is TRBV7-9, the J call TRBJ2-5; weak D call: TRBD2 (5 bases). The CDR3 consists of 11 residues. Per the germline V gene, CDR1 is SEHNR and CDR2 is FQNEAQ (reference sequence). V gave up 10 bases and J gave up 4 bases, with 10 bases separating them. CDR3 DNA: TGTGCCACTAGCCCCGGAGAGACCCAGTACTTC. Translation gives CATSPGETQYF.

The V and J genes are TRBV18 and TRBJ2-1; 9 nucleotides agree with TRBD2. Germline CDR1 KGHSH, CDR2 LQKENI. CDR3 length equals 16 residues. Unmatched junction bases numbered 2, after V lost 2 bases and J lost 0 bases. Here the CDR3 reads CASSPAGGLSYNEQFF. The CDR3 DNA sequence: TGTGCCAGCTCACCAGCGGGGGGGCTCTCCTACAATGAGCAGTTCTTC.

This clonotype has at least ten counts. The chain joins TRBV10-2 to TRBJ2-2; D is ambiguous. V lost 6 bases to trimming and J lost 4 bases, with 9 bases between them. The CDR3 contains 13 residues. The germline CDR1 and CDR2 sequences are WSHSY and SAAADI. The CDR3 protein is CASSGHLTGELFF. The CDR3 coding sequence is TGCGCCAGCAGCGGGCATCTCACCGGGGAGCTGTTTTTT.

This clonotype was seen repeatedly, ten times or more. The chain has TRBV7-2 and TRBJ2-1, with D perhaps TRBD1 or TRBD2 (5 bases each). The V and J ends lost 0 bases and 4 bases respectively, with 7 bases between them. Germline CDR1 and CDR2: SGHTA and FQGNSA. The CDR3 contains 14 residues. The CDR3 sequence: CASSLAGEYNEQFF. CDR3 DNA: TGTGCCAGCAGCTTAGCGGGGGAGTACAATGAGCAGTTCTTC. The full variable domain, completed using reference TRBV7-2 and TRBJ2-1, is GAGVSQSPSNKVTEKGKDVELRCDPISGHTALYWYRQSLGQGLEFLIYFQGNSAPDKSGLPSDRFSAERTGGSVSTLTIQRTQQEDSAVYLCASSLAGEYNEQFFGPGTRLTVL.

The chain employs TRBV12-3 or TRBV12-4 and TRBJ2-5, with 15 bases matching TRBD2. The junction had 2 bases not matched to a gene; V was cut back by 3 bases and J by 6 bases. This CDR3 spans 15 amino acids. CDR3 sequence: CASSFGTSGGKTQYF. The CDR3 DNA follows: TGTGCCAGCAGTTTCGGGACTAGCGGGGGGAAGACCCAGTACTTC.

The CDR3 nucleotides read TGCGCCAGCAGCTTTCCGGACAGGGTCTACAATGAGCAGTTCTTC. Amino acid sequence: CASSFPDRVYNEQFF. The rearrangement uses TRBV5-1 and TRBJ2-1; 8 bases are shared with TRBD1. The V segment lost 2 bases and the J segment 3 bases; nucleotides outside the gene matches: 4. The CDR3 is 15 residues long. CDR1 is SGHRS and CDR2 is YFSETQ in the germline V gene.

The sample holds a few counts of this clonotype. CDR3 region: CASSFHLSSYNEQFF. CDR3 sequence (DNA): TGTGCCAGCAGTTTTCACCTCAGCTCCTACAATGAGCAGTTCTTC. The chain has TRBV12-3 or TRBV12-4 and TRBJ2-1, with unresolved D. V dropped 3 bases and J dropped 0 bases, with 9 bases sitting between them. The CDR3 extends over 15 amino acids.

This clonotype was counted only a few times. This sequence joins TRBV19 and TRBJ2-5; 11 bases align to TRBD2. This CDR3 region has 16 residues. V lost 5 bases and J lost 5; bases outside the gene matches: 10. From germline, CDR1 is LNHDA and CDR2 SQIVND (reference sequence). CDR3 sequence: CASSPNRLAGLETQYF. The DNA of the CDR3 is TGTGCCAGTAGTCCGAACCGACTAGCGGGATTGGAGACCCAGTACTTC.

Written as DNA, the CDR3 is TGTGCCAGCAGCCTGTCCAACTTTGGGGCCAACGTCCTGACTTTC. As protein: CASSLSNFGANVLTF. V usage is TRBV7-8 and J usage is TRBJ2-6; D call uncertain. This CDR3 is 15 amino acids long. V was trimmed by 5 bases and J by 3 bases, leaving 11 bases between them. Germline values: CDR1 SGHVS, CDR2 FQNEAQ.

Only a few counts were recorded for this clonotype. The gene calls are TRBV28 and TRBJ2-3; 9 bases fit TRBD2. Germline loops: CDR1 MDHEN, CDR2 SYDVKM. V was pared by 5 bases and J by 4 bases, with 10 bases of the junction left unmatched. The CDR3 has 16 amino acids. CDR3 region: CASSPYGGGASDTQYF. The CDR3, as DNA: TGTGCCAGCAGTCCTTATGGCGGGGGGGCCTCAGATACGCAGTATTTT.

The genes are TRBV3-1 and TRBJ1-1; D not resolved. Deletions cut 3 bases from V and 6 bases from J, with 11 bases between. This CDR3 is built from 13 residues. Germline assignment: CDR1 LGHDT and CDR2 YNNKEL (reference sequence). The CDR3 DNA follows: TGTGCCAGCAGCCACTCGGACTGGCCTGAAGCTTTCTTT. Translation gives CASSHSDWPEAFF.

This clonotype was seen a handful of times. This chain uses TRBV9 with TRBJ1-3; D is unresolved. Germline values: CDR1 SGDLS, CDR2 YYNGEE. The CDR3 has 16 residues. The V end lost 1 base, the J end lost 0 bases, and 11 bases lay between the germline ends. The CDR3 coding sequence is TGTGCCAGCAGCGTATCTCCAGGAGCCTCTGGAAACACCATATATTTT. This sequence encodes CASSVSPGASGNTIYF. The variable domain in full, completed from reference TRBV9 and TRBJ1-3, reads DSGVTQTPKHLITATGQRVTLRCSPRSGDLSVYWYQQSLDQGLQFLIQYYNGEERAKGNILERFSAQQFPDLHSELNLSSLELGDSALYFCASSVSPGASGNTIYFGEGSWLTVV.

The chain uses TRBV5-5 and TRBJ1-5; perhaps TRBD1 as D (5 bases). This CDR3 spans 15 amino acids. Per germline, CDR1 SGHKS and CDR2 YYEKEE (reference sequence). Trimming shortened V by 4 bases and J by 1 base, and 12 bases separated the two germline ends. CDR3: CASSPGWGSNQPQHF. The DNA for the CDR3 is TGTGCCAGCAGCCCAGGGTGGGGCAGCAATCAGCCCCAGCATTTT.

This clonotype showed up many times. This chain joins TRBV9 and TRBJ2-5; TRBD2 matches at 10 bases. The J segment lost 2 bases and the V segment lost 0 bases, leaving 7 bases of the junction unmatched. Germline V gene sequence: CDR1 SGDLS, CDR2 YYNGEE. The CDR3 contains 17 residues. DNA of the CDR3: TGTGCCAGCAGCGTAGATGCTAGCGGGGGTTTGCAAGAGACCCAGTACTTC. Protein: CASSVDASGGLQETQYF.

The V and J genes are TRBV5-1 and TRBJ2-5, with 7 bases lining up with TRBD2. CDR3 size: 20 residues. The trim removed 2 bases at V and 2 bases at J, leaving 21 bases unmatched. CDR1 is SGHRS, CDR2 YFSETQ, per germline. CDR3 bases: TGCGCCAGCAGCTTCCAGCGGGGTAGGCGGGGAGGACGTCCACAAGAGACCCAGTACTTC. As protein: CASSFQRGRRGGRPQETQYF.